Listed here are 19 T cell receptor beta chains from one sample, sequenced in a study of shared clonotypes between healthy human individuals. The table came from immunoSEQ multiplex PCR; TCRdb's copy has only in-frame clones and leaves some out. This table holds around 2.1 million clones, about 94% found once. The material sequenced was naive CD4+ T cells sorted from blood. Subset defined: CD45RA+ positively selected. These receptors were collected from a man aged 18 to 30 in good health.

The V and J genes are TRBV5-1 and TRBJ2-3; 12 bases match TRBD2. The CDR3 totals 15 residues. Per the germline V gene, CDR1 is SGHRS and CDR2 is YFSETQ. V was pared by 0 bases and J by 7 bases, with 3 bases of the junction left unmatched. The CDR3 sequence: CASSLGLAGANTQYF. Here the CDR3 DNA reads TGCGCCAGCAGCTTGGGACTAGCGGGGGCCAATACGCAGTATTTT.

The chain carries TRBV4-1 and TRBJ1-6, with 8 positions matching TRBD1. V trimming: 7 bases; J trimming: 14 bases; junction bases outside the gene matches: 13. The CDR3 has 14 amino acids. CDR1 and CDR2 (germline): MGHRA, YSYEKL. The CDR3 coding sequence is TGCGCCAGCACCCGGGACAGGCAGGCCAAAACCCTCCACTTT. Its protein is CASTRDRQAKTLHF.

The chain recombines TRBV28 with TRBJ2-2; D is perhaps TRBD2 (5 bases). Per the germline V gene, CDR1 is MDHEN and CDR2 is SYDVKM. The V gene lost 4 bases and the J gene lost 6 bases, with 6 bases spanning the gap. The CDR3 sequence is 12 residues long. CDR3 bases: TGTGCCAGCAGTTGGCGGGCCGGGGAGCTGTTTTTT. It codes for CASSWRAGELFF. Together with reference TRBV28 and TRBJ2-2, the CDR3 gives the full variable domain: DVKVTQSSRYLVKRTGEKVFLECVQDMDHENMFWYRQDPGLGLRLIYFSYDVKMKEKGDIPEGYSVSREKKERFSLILESASTNQTSMYLCASSWRAGELFFGEGSRLTVL.

This sequence joins TRBV7-9 and TRBJ2-3; 9 bases line up with TRBD1. V trimming: 4 bases; J trimming: 6 bases; junction bases outside the gene matches: 8. Per germline, CDR1 SEHNR and CDR2 FQNEAQ (reference sequence). This CDR3 contains 15 residues. The CDR3 here is CASSYLQGAGDTQYF. The CDR3 coding sequence is TGTGCCAGCAGCTACCTACAGGGGGCAGGGGATACGCAGTATTTT.

About this clone itself: This specimen includes other DNA sequences encoding the same CDR3. The genes are TRBV2 and TRBJ1-5; TRBD1 matches 7 bases. CDR1 SNHLY and CDR2 FYNNEI come from the germline V gene. The CDR3 consists of 14 residues. Losses at the gene ends were 6 bases for V and 2 bases for J; bases not matched to a gene: 4. The CDR3 reads CASSDDRGNQPQHF. In DNA, the CDR3 is TGTGCCAGCAGCGACGACAGGGGCAATCAGCCCCAGCATTTT.

This clone was seen a single time. This chain joins TRBV7-9 and TRBJ1-2; D call uncertain. This CDR3 has 12 amino acids. V was clipped by 5 bases and J by 5 bases, with 9 bases between them. In germline, CDR1 is SEHNR, CDR2 FQNEAQ (reference sequence). The CDR3 is CASSPSVYGYTF. The CDR3, as DNA: TGTGCCAGCAGCCCCTCGGTTTATGGCTACACCTTC.

The chain recombines TRBV7-2 with TRBJ1-1; D may be TRBD1 (6 bases). V gave up 8 bases and J gave up 4 bases, with 17 bases separating them. The CDR3 sequence is 14 residues long. Looked up from germline, CDR1 is SGHTA and CDR2 is FQGNSA. The CDR3 loop is CASGRGGTVTEAFF. The CDR3 DNA sequence: TGTGCCAGCGGGAGAGGGGGGACGGTCACTGAAGCTTTCTTT.

In regard to this clone: In the same sample, other DNA sequences code for this CDR3. This sequence joins TRBV28 and TRBJ1-1, with 7 bases matching TRBD1. With 4 bases clipped from V and 3 bases from J, the junction kept 8 bases outside the gene matches. The length of the CDR3 is 15 residues. Per the germline V gene, CDR1 is MDHEN and CDR2 is SYDVKM. CDR3: CASSSADREDTEAFF. CDR3 coding DNA: TGTGCCAGCAGTTCCGCAGACAGGGAGGACACTGAAGCTTTCTTT.

V usage is TRBV7-2 and J usage is TRBJ2-3, with 8 bases lining up with TRBD1. The CDR3 extends over 17 amino acids. V gave up 1 base and J gave up 5 bases; unmatched junction bases: 11. From germline, CDR1 is SGHTA and CDR2 FQGNSA. The CDR3: CASSLDRWQGAKDTQYF. The DNA of the CDR3 is TGTGCCAGCAGCTTAGATAGATGGCAGGGGGCGAAAGATACGCAGTATTTT.

This clone turned up a few times. The chain couples TRBV19 to TRBJ1-5; no clear D gene. Germline loops: CDR1 LNHDA, CDR2 SQIVND (reference sequence). The V end was cut by 3 bases, the J end by 2 bases, with 11 bases between. The CDR3 loop spans 15 amino acids. CDR3 sequence (DNA): TGTGCCAGTAGTATCTCCCAAGTGGGCAATCAGCCCCAGCATTTT. Amino acid sequence: CASSISQVGNQPQHF. The full variable domain, in which reference TRBV19 and TRBJ1-5 provide the parts outside the CDR3, is DGGITQSPKYLFRKEGQNVTLSCEQNLNHDAMYWYRQDPGQGLRLIYYSQIVNDFQKGDIAEGYSVSREKKESFPLTVTSAQKNPTAFYLCASSISQVGNQPQHFGDGTRLSIL.

This chain uses TRBV6-4 with TRBJ1-3; D call uncertain. CDR1 is MRHNA, CDR2 SNTAGT, per germline. This CDR3 contains 14 residues. Trimming cost V 10 bases and J 4 bases, with 17 bases left between them. The CDR3 DNA follows: TGTGCCACCGCCCTGAGAGGACCCGGAAACACCATATATTTT. Translating it yields CATALRGPGNTIYF.

The chain carries TRBV6-5 and TRBJ1-1; weak D call: TRBD1 (6 bases). CDR1 and CDR2 from the germline V gene are MNHEY and SVGAGI. The CDR3 contains 14 residues. V was pared by 4 bases and J by 5 bases, with 14 bases between. The CDR3 spells CASSSGTGRTEAFF. The CDR3 DNA reads TGTGCCAGCAGTTCCGGAACAGGGCGGACTGAAGCTTTCTTT.

Of note for this clone: Germline is not matched at one junction end, which may reflect a read error. The chain recombines TRBV10-2 with TRBJ2-7; D possibly corresponds to TRBD2 (5 bases). Germline V gene sequence: CDR1 WSHSY, CDR2 SAAADI. This CDR3 has 14 amino acids. The CDR3 protein is CASTETGKPYEQYF. DNA of the CDR3: TGCGCCAGCACTGAGACGGGGAAGCCCTACGAGCAGTACTTC.

This chain connects TRBV7-2 to TRBJ2-1, with 7 bases fitting TRBD2. V shed 0 bases and J 6 bases; nucleotides not matched to a gene: 5. The CDR3 has 15 residues. Germline CDR1 is SGHTA and CDR2 is FQGNSA. The CDR3 DNA is TGTGCCAGCAGCTTAGCGGGGACTATAGGCAATGAGCAGTTCTTC. Residues: CASSLAGTIGNEQFF.

The chain is built from TRBV18 and TRBJ1-5; D not resolved. Germline CDR1 is KGHSH and CDR2 is LQKENI. The ends were cut back, 5 bases at V and 4 bases at J, with 9 bases in the middle. The CDR3 runs to 13 residues. CDR3 region: CASSDWENQPQHF. CDR3 coding DNA: TGTGCCAGCTCAGACTGGGAGAATCAGCCCCAGCATTTT.

The CDR3 sequence is CASSVGLYSWNEQFF. The CDR3 nucleotides read TGTGCCAGCAGCGTAGGACTATACTCCTGGAATGAGCAGTTCTTC. The V gene is TRBV9, the J gene TRBJ2-1; the D gene is possibly TRBD2 (5 bases). This CDR3 has 15 amino acids. V was shortened by 0 bases and J by 7 bases, with 14 bases between the two germline ends. CDR1 is SGDLS and CDR2 is YYNGEE in the germline V gene.

The chain employs TRBV5-8 and TRBJ1-5; weak D call: TRBD1 (6 bases). Trimming shortened V by 0 bases and J by 4 bases, and 14 bases separated the two germline ends. Germline V gene lookup returns CDR1 SGHTS and CDR2 YDEGEE. The CDR3 covers 16 residues. The CDR3 is CASSLGPGGANQPQHF. The DNA for the CDR3 is TGTGCCAGCAGCTTGGGTCCGGGGGGCGCAAATCAGCCCCAGCATTTT.

V and J are TRBV10-1 and TRBJ2-7; 7 bases map to TRBD2. CDR3 length equals 14 residues. CDR1 and CDR2 (germline): WNHNN, SYGVQD (reference sequence). The V segment lost 7 bases and the J segment 6 bases; nucleotides outside the gene matches: 12. CDR3 coding DNA: TGCGCCAGCACCCTGGGGGGGGATATGGGCGAGCAGTACTTC. As protein: CASTLGGDMGEQYF.

The rearrangement joins TRBV6-5 to TRBJ2-6; D not certain. This CDR3 is 15 amino acids long. Trimming took 0 bases from V and 0 from J, leaving 3 bases between them. Germline-derived CDR1 and CDR2 are MNHEY and SVGAGI. Here the CDR3 DNA reads TGTGCCAGCAGTTACTCCCTCTCTGGGGCCAACGTCCTGACTTTC. Protein product: CASSYSLSGANVLTF.